This is a list of T cell receptor beta chains from one sample in a study of regulatory T cells in long-lasting Graves disease. TCRdb called the multiplex PCR reads again in MiXCR, with one record for every CDR3 protein. The sample has about 420,000 distinct CDR3 sequences; 23% are singletons. Sequenced material: peripheral blood mononuclear cells (PBMCs), taken when the disease was refractory, from a patient treated with antithyroid drugs. Receptors were obtained from a female donor with Graves disease. CDR3s include the opening cysteine and the closing phenylalanine or tryptophan. The D gene is left open where the match is weak. Clone size is shown for a subset of rows, as once, few, many or a class of expanded clone.

few	NA	TRBV12-3/TRBV12-4	TRBJ1-3	TGTGCCAGCAGTTTTAACTCTGGAAACACCATATATTTT	CASSFNSGNTIYF
few	TRBD2	TRBV9	TRBJ2-3	TGTGCCAGCAGCGTAGGACTAGCGGGCAGAAACACCCAAAGCACAGATACGCAGTATTTT	CASSVGLAGRNTQSTDTQYF
once	NA	TRBV6-5	TRBJ2-6	TGTGCCAGCAGTTATTGGACAGTCTCCTCTGGGGCCAACGTCCTGACTTTC	CASSYWTVSSGANVLTF
few	TRBD2	TRBV19	TRBJ2-4	TGTGCCAGTAGTGCTCTAGCGGGGGGGCTAGCCAAAAACATTCAGTACTTC	CASSALAGGLAKNIQYF
once	NA	TRBV7-9	TRBJ1-5	TGTGCCAGCAGCTTAGATCTCCAGCCCCAGCATTTT	CASSLDLQPQHF
few	NA	TRBV6-1	TRBJ2-7	TGTGCCAGCAGTACAAACCCTCGGGGGCGGATTTCCTACGAGCAGTACTTC	CASSTNPRGRISYEQYF
many	TRBD1	TRBV30	TRBJ2-2	TGTGCCTGGAAGGGGGCCGGGATGGTCGGGGAGCTGTTTTTT	CAWKGAGMVGELFF
many	NA	TRBV5-1	TRBJ1-1	TGTGCCAGCAGCTTGAATAGGGCGAACACTGAAGCTTTCTTT	CASSLNRANTEAFF
many	NA	TRBV7-3	TRBJ2-6	TGTGCCAGCAGCTTAACGGGCCGAAGCTCTGGGGCCAACGTCCTGACTTTC	CASSLTGRSSGANVLTF
few	NA	TRBV29-1	TRBJ1-4	TGCAGCGTTGAAGATCGCAGGTTAGGTGAAAAACTGTTTTTT	CSVEDRRLGEKLFF
many	TRBD1	TRBV12-3/TRBV12-4	TRBJ2-7	TGTGCCAGCGGACAACAGGGGGTACCCTACGAGCAGTACTTC	CASGQQGVPYEQYF
NA	NA	TRBV7-3	TRBJ1-5	TGTGCCAGCAGCGCTGGGGTAAATCAGCCCCAGCATTTT	CASSAGVNQPQHF
NA	NA	TRBV27	TRBJ1-2	TGTGCCAGCAGTTTATATGGGGGCGGCTATGGCTACACCTTC	CASSLYGGGYGYTF
many	TRBD2	TRBV2	TRBJ2-7	TGTGCCAGCAGCCCAGGGACTAGCGGGAGGCGCGAGCAGTACTTC	CASSPGTSGRREQYF
NA	NA	TRBV5-6	TRBJ1-3	TGTGCCAGCAGCCACATCCGCGGGGCGCTTCCTGGAAACACCATATATTTT	CASSHIRGALPGNTIYF
many	TRBD2	TRBV12-3/TRBV12-4	TRBJ2-6	TGTGCCAGCAGTTTGGGACTAGCGGGAACTGGGGCCAACGTCCTGACTTTC	CASSLGLAGTGANVLTF
few	NA	TRBV20-1	TRBJ1-4	TGCAGTGCTAGAAAGAATACAGGATTAACTAATGAAAAACTGTTTTTT	CSARKNTGLTNEKLFF
NA	NA	TRBV6-1	TRBJ1-3	TGTGCCAGCAGGTCGGACTCAAGAAGAGGAAACACCATATATTTT	CASRSDSRRGNTIYF
NA	NA	TRBV11-3	TRBJ2-2	TGTGCCAGCAGCTCTTTCCCTGGGAGCGGGGAGCTGTTTTTT	CASSSFPGSGELFF
few	NA	TRBV27	TRBJ2-4	TGTGCCAGTCGGGGGCCCAAAAACATTCAGTACTTC	CASRGPKNIQYF
many	NA	TRBV28	TRBJ1-1	TGTGCCATCCAGGATCTCATGAACACTGAAGCTTTCTTT	CAIQDLMNTEAFF
NA	TRBD1	TRBV25-1	TRBJ2-7	TGTGCCAGCAGTCCCATGTCCGGGACAGCCTACGAGCAGTACTTC	CASSPMSGTAYEQYF
few	NA	TRBV20-1	TRBJ2-4	TGCAGTGCTAGGTCTTGGGGGGGGCCTGTGGCCAAAAACATTCAGTACTTC	CSARSWGGPVAKNIQYF
many	NA	TRBV11-1	TRBJ1-4	TGTGCCAGCAGCTTATGGACGCAGACAACTAATGAAAAACTGTTTTTT	CASSLWTQTTNEKLFF
NA	NA	TRBV6-1	TRBJ1-6	TGTGCCAGCAGTGAAGAGTTTTCGTCCTATAATTCACCCCTCCACTTT	CASSEEFSSYNSPLHF
many	NA	TRBV30	TRBJ2-7	TGTGCCTGGACTAAGACAGTGGGATACGAGCAGTACTTC	CAWTKTVGYEQYF
few	NA	TRBV5-6	TRBJ1-1	TGTGCCAGCAGCTATAGGACTGGGACCCTCCCTGAAGCTTTCTTT	CASSYRTGTLPEAFF
many	NA	TRBV11-3	TRBJ1-1	TGTGCCAGCACCTCCACTTACCGTCGGACAGTATCGAACACTGAAGCTTTCTTT	CASTSTYRRTVSNTEAFF
few	NA	TRBV6-2/TRBV6-3	TRBJ1-5	TGTGCCACCAAGAACGGGGGGGGCCAGCCCCAGCATTTT	CATKNGGGQPQHF
few	NA	TRBV7-2	TRBJ1-2	TGTGCCAGCAGCCCTTCTTGGACGTCTAACTATGGCTACACCTTC	CASSPSWTSNYGYTF
NA	NA	TRBV10-3	TRBJ1-1	TGTGCCATCAGTGAGGAGGGCCCTGAAGCTTTCTTT	CAISEEGPEAFF
few	NA	TRBV19	TRBJ1-5	TGTGCCAGTAGTCCGGCGGCAGGGCATCAGCCCCAGCATTTT	CASSPAAGHQPQHF
NA	NA	TRBV28	TRBJ1-1	TGTGCCAGCAGTTTTAGGCTGCCGAACACTGAAGCTTTCTTT	CASSFRLPNTEAFF
NA	TRBD1	TRBV7-2	TRBJ1-2	TGTGCCAGCAGCTTCGAACCGGGACAGGGGAACTATGGCTACACCTTC	CASSFEPGQGNYGYTF
few	NA	TRBV18	TRBJ1-1	TGTGCCAGCTCACCACGTCACGCGCTGACTGAAGCTTTCTTT	CASSPRHALTEAFF
NA	NA	TRBV19	TRBJ1-5	TGTGCCAGTAGTACCTCTAGGGGGGGAAATCAGCCCCAGCATTTT	CASSTSRGGNQPQHF
few	NA	TRBV25-1	TRBJ1-5	TGTGCCAGCAGGGACAGCGGGAGCAATCAGCCCCAGCATTTT	CASRDSGSNQPQHF
many	NA	TRBV7-2	TRBJ2-5	TGTGCCAGCAGCGCGGGACAGCCTGGGGAGACCCAGTACTTC	CASSAGQPGETQYF
few	TRBD1	TRBV5-1	TRBJ1-1	TGCGCCAGCAGCATCAGACAGGGGGCGCGGGCCACTGAAGCTTTCTTT	CASSIRQGARATEAFF
NA	TRBD2	TRBV19	TRBJ2-1	TGTGCCAGTAGGGGACTAGCGGGAGTCCTCTACAATGAGCAGTTCTTC	CASRGLAGVLYNEQFF
many	NA	TRBV20-1	TRBJ1-1	TGCAGTGCGTCCTCGGGACTCGCTAACACTGAAGCTTTCTTT	CSASSGLANTEAFF
NA	TRBD2	TRBV3-1	TRBJ2-7	TGTGCCAGCAGCCAAGCGGGAGGAGTCCCCTACGAGCAGTACTTC	CASSQAGGVPYEQYF
few	NA	TRBV11-2	TRBJ2-3	TGTGCCAGCAGCGTCCAAAATACGCAGTATTTT	CASSVQNTQYF
many	TRBD1	TRBV28	TRBJ1-4	TGTGCCAGCAGCGCAAAGGACAGGGGAGATGAAAAACTGTTTTTT	CASSAKDRGDEKLFF
NA	TRBD1	TRBV7-8	TRBJ2-7	TGTGCCAGCCAACAGACAGGGGTTTACGAGCAGTACTTC	CASQQTGVYEQYF
NA	TRBD2	TRBV19	TRBJ2-7	TGTGCCAGTAGTACAGGGACTAGCGGGAGGTCTTACGAGCAGTACTTC	CASSTGTSGRSYEQYF
many	NA	TRBV19	TRBJ1-2	TGTGCCAGCAGTGTACAGGGTTATGGCTACACCTTC	CASSVQGYGYTF
many	NA	TRBV2	TRBJ1-5	TGTGCCAGCAGTGTCGAGGAAGGTAGCAATCAGCCCCAGCATTTT	CASSVEEGSNQPQHF
NA	NA	TRBV19	TRBJ2-2	TGTGCCAGTAGTGTCAAATACAACACCGGGGAGCTGTTTTTT	CASSVKYNTGELFF
NA	NA	TRBV19	TRBJ2-7	TGTGCCAGCTCAGCATCAGGACAGAGTGTCTACGAGCAGTACTTC	CASSASGQSVYEQYF
many	NA	TRBV28	TRBJ2-5	TGTGCCACCCAGGGTGAAGAGACCCAGTACTTC	CATQGEETQYF
NA	TRBD1	TRBV19	TRBJ1-2	TGTGCCAGTAGTCGGACAGGGTCCCCCTATGGCTACACCTTC	CASSRTGSPYGYTF
NA	TRBD2	TRBV27	TRBJ2-2	TGTGCCAGCCTAGCGGGAATCACCGGGGAGCTGTTTTTT	CASLAGITGELFF
many	NA	TRBV2	TRBJ2-7	TGTGCCAGCGGGCTTGGCGGCTTTCCCTACGAGCAGTACTTC	CASGLGGFPYEQYF